Below are 15 T cell receptor beta chains sequenced from a single sample in a study of T cells after yellow fever vaccination. TCRdb reanalysed the 5' RACE reads using MiXCR and keeps one entry per CDR3 protein. This table holds some 670,000 distinct CDR3 sequences, roughly 12% found once. The sample was PBMCs, taken on the day of the yellow fever booster vaccination. The receptors originated from a man in his thirties or forties who received the YFV17D yellow fever vaccine.

This clonotype has a handful of counts. The chain recombines TRBV21-1 with TRBJ1-2; the table names TRBD1, a call not compared with the DNA. TRBV21-1 is assigned pseudogene status. CDR3 size: 17 residues. The CDR3 here is CASSKEEEDTSFYGYTF. The CDR3 coding sequence is TGTGCCAGCAGCAAAGAGGAAGAGGACACTTCCTTCTATGGCTACACCTTC.

This chain connects TRBV5-1 to TRBJ2-3, with D perhaps matching TRBD1 (5 bases). Trimming shortened V by 0 bases and J by 2 bases, and 13 bases separated the two germline ends. Germline CDR1 reads SGHRS; CDR2 reads YFSETQ. The CDR3 is 16 amino acids. In nucleotides, the CDR3 is TGCGCCAGCAGCTTGGAAAGGGGTCTTGACACAGATACGCAGTATTTT. This sequence encodes CASSLERGLDTDTQYF.

This clonotype was counted a few times. The CDR3 loop is CASSGTGALWNNEQFF. CDR3 sequence (DNA): TGTGCCAGCAGTGGAACAGGAGCCCTCTGGAACAATGAGCAGTTCTTC. This rearrangement joins TRBV6-2 or TRBV6-3 to TRBJ2-1, with D tentatively TRBD1 (5 bases). This CDR3 has 16 residues. Germline CDR1 is MNHEY and CDR2 is SVGEGT. The V end was cut by 5 bases, the J end by 5 bases, with 19 bases between.

The chain carries TRBV7-2 and TRBJ2-4; possibly TRBD1 for D (5 bases). With 5 bases removed from V and 7 bases from J, the gap between germline ends came to 18 bases. The CDR3 consists of 15 residues. CDR1 and CDR2 (germline): SGHTA, FQGNSA. CDR3 coding DNA: TGTGCCAGCAGCCGCGAAAAAGACAGTAGGAACATTCAGTACTTC. This gives the protein CASSREKDSRNIQYF. Full variable domain (rest looked up from reference TRBV7-2 and TRBJ2-4): GAGVSQSPSNKVTEKGKDVELRCDPISGHTALYWYRQSLGQGLEFLIYFQGNSAPDKSGLPSDRFSAERTGGSVSTLTIQRTQQEDSAVYLCASSREKDSRNIQYFGAGTRLSVL.

In DNA, the CDR3 is TGTGCCAGCAGCTTAGCGCTCAGCGGGAGGGCCGGGGAGCAGTTCTTC. Translated: CASSLALSGRAGEQFF. The rearrangement links TRBV7-2 to TRBJ2-1, with 10 bases aligning to TRBD2. Germline V CDR1 and CDR2: SGHTA, FQGNSA. The CDR3 consists of 16 residues. J was trimmed by 10 bases and V by 0 bases; bases with no gene match: 9.

The chain joins TRBV29-1 to TRBJ2-1, with 9 bases lining up with TRBD2. From germline, CDR1 is SQVTM and CDR2 ANQGSEA. There are 14 residues in the CDR3. V was clipped by 5 bases and J by 8 bases; unmatched bases: 10. The CDR3: CSVLRWTSAHEQFF. CDR3 nucleotide sequence: TGCAGCGTTTTAAGGTGGACTAGCGCCCATGAGCAGTTCTTC.

This chain uses TRBV27 with TRBJ2-1, with D perhaps matching TRBD2 (5 bases). Germline V lookup: CDR1 MNHEY, CDR2 SMNVEV (reference sequence). Trimming stripped 4 bases from V and 1 base from J, with 14 bases between. There are 16 residues in the CDR3. CDR3: CASSSSLGKSYNEQFF. The CDR3 nucleotides are TGTGCCAGCAGTTCATCACTAGGGAAATCCTACAATGAGCAGTTCTTC.

The chain has TRBV19 and TRBJ1-6; tentatively, D is TRBD1 (6 bases). V shed 4 bases and J shed 7 bases, with 11 bases lying between them. From germline, CDR1 is LNHDA and CDR2 SQIVND (reference sequence). This CDR3 region has 14 residues. The CDR3 DNA reads as TGTGCCAGTAGTAAAGCTACAGGGAATTCACCCCTCCACTTT. As protein: CASSKATGNSPLHF.

The V and J genes are TRBV28 and TRBJ2-3; no definite D call. Trimming pared 8 bases from V and 0 bases from J, leaving 15 bases between. The CDR3 covers 15 residues. Germline V gives CDR1 MDHEN, CDR2 SYDVKM. CDR3 DNA: TGTGCCAGCTTACACCCGACGGCTAGCACAGATACGCAGTATTTT. It is translated as CASLHPTASTDTQYF.

The V call is TRBV5-5, the J call TRBJ2-5; either TRBD1 or TRBD2 may supply D (5 bases each). V was pared by 0 bases and J by 5 bases, with 14 bases between. Germline V gene data show CDR1 as SGHKS and CDR2 as YYEKEE (reference sequence). CDR3 length: 15 amino acids. The CDR3 loop is CASSLGGTTVETQYF. CDR3 in DNA: TGTGCCAGCAGCTTGGGAGGGACCACAGTGGAGACCCAGTACTTC.

The V gene is TRBV7-2, the J gene TRBJ2-7; TRBD2 matches 9 bases. Germline lookup yields CDR1 SGHTA and CDR2 FQGNSA. The CDR3 contains 16 residues. V gave up 4 bases and J gave up 2 bases; unmatched junction bases: 9. The CDR3 loop reads CASSSRNSGSAYEQYF. The CDR3 DNA sequence: TGTGCCAGCAGCTCCCGTAATAGCGGGAGTGCCTACGAGCAGTACTTC.

This clonotype was counted a few times. This rearrangement joins TRBV7-9 to TRBJ2-3, with TRBD1 identical over 9 bases. The CDR3 is made up of 15 amino acids. Germline V gene lookup returns CDR1 SEHNR and CDR2 FQNEAQ (reference sequence). V was clipped by 5 bases and J by 8 bases; unmatched bases: 11. DNA of the CDR3: TGTGCCAGCAGCCCGACAGGGGGGCCAACGGGTACGCAGTATTTT. Amino acids: CASSPTGGPTGTQYF.

The rearrangement joins TRBV5-1 to TRBJ2-5; D remains ambiguous. This CDR3 contains 15 residues. Germline V gives CDR1 SGHRS, CDR2 YFSETQ. V shed 5 bases and J shed 2 bases, with 16 bases lying between them. This CDR3 is CASRTAGYGQETQYF. Written as DNA, the CDR3 is TGCGCCAGCAGAACAGCCGGGTATGGTCAAGAGACCCAGTACTTC.

This clonotype came up many times. The chain uses TRBV7-8 and TRBJ2-1; 10 bases agree with TRBD1. The V segment lost 6 bases and the J segment 6 bases; nucleotides outside the gene matches: 5. This CDR3 has 14 residues. Germline CDR1 reads SGHVS; CDR2 reads FQNEAQ. CDR3 in DNA: TGTGCCAGCAGAAGACAGGGGGCGCCCAATGAGCAGTTCTTC. It encodes CASRRQGAPNEQFF.

This chain links TRBV6-1 with TRBJ2-3, with 7 bases aligning to TRBD1. Germline values: CDR1 MNHNS, CDR2 SASEGT. Germline trimming cut 6 bases from V and 0 bases from J; bases unmatched to any gene: 9. The CDR3 is made up of 16 amino acids. This CDR3 is CASRATGVVSTDTQYF. Here the CDR3 DNA reads TGTGCCAGCAGAGCAACAGGGGTGGTTAGCACAGATACGCAGTATTTT.